What follows describes a single T cell receptor beta chain. The data were obtained in a study of Ad26.COV2.S vaccination and SARS-CoV-2 variants. CDR3 length: 12 residues. Germline V CDR1 and CDR2: MDHEN, SYDVKM. V gave up 2 bases and J gave up 3 bases, with 4 bases separating them. The treatment was: around 19 received Ad26.COV2.S at low or high dose, single or two shots; five or six received placebo; per-sample allocation not given. Collection of samples fell on day 63 after the first vaccine or placebo injection. The protocol was immunoSEQ multiplex PCR, while the TCRdb copy is restricted to in-frame clones and leaves out a portion. Of 500,000 or so clones listed, 75% to 90% are singletons.

The sample was peripheral blood, taken in a trial of Ad26.COV2.S vaccine versus placebo. The TCR comes from a person between 18 and 60 years old who received the Ad26.COV2.S COVID-19 vaccine or a placebo. V and J are TRBV28 and TRBJ1-1; no definite D call. CDR3 sequence: CASSLTYTEAFF. The CDR3 DNA reads TGTGCCAGCAGTTTAACATACACTGAAGCTTTCTTT.